Detailed here is one T cell receptor beta chain. Its target is unknown. As defined, naive CD8 cells were CD45RO-negative and positively selected for CCR7, with terminally differentiated effector memory CD45RA+ cells excluded. Authors' processing steps: Sequence data from immunoSEQ were junction-only and lacked quality scores; consequently, filtering differed. Some clones are missing from TCRdb's copy, which holds only in-frame ones; the method was immunoSEQ multiplex PCR. V and J calls and clone size are as listed in that table; D and trimming were resolved from the DNA. This sample has just over 2,000,000 clones, with approximately 94% found just once. The data were taken from a study of shared clonotypes between healthy human individuals. Study information: Researchers assigned three CD4 naive, three CD4 memory, two CD8 naive and one CD8 memory plate to each donor. Broader study findings: Generally, naive subsets (rather than memory subsets) showed larger estimated richness.

The CDR3 runs to 18 residues. Trimming pared 0 bases from V and 5 bases from J, leaving 21 bases between. The germline CDR1 and CDR2 sequences are LGHNA and YSLEER. The sequenced sample was naive CD8+ T cells sorted from blood. This TCR was recovered from a man between 18 and 35 years old in good health. This chain connects TRBV4-3 to TRBJ2-3; D may correspond to TRBD1 or TRBD2 (5 bases each). This CDR3 is CASSQESTGRLQGDTQYF. The CDR3 DNA reads as TGCGCCAGCAGCCAAGAATCGACGGGACGGCTGCAAGGAGATACGCAGTATTTT.